This T cell receptor beta chain was recorded in a study of vaccination and CD4 T cells after COVID-19 (dated by TCRdb to the early 2020s). At the level of the whole study: Convalescent patients had a positive SARS-CoV-2 result on nasal swab PCR, and of these patients, several had mild disease and one had severe disease. In the convalescent cohort there were six males and four females, among whom were two Hispanic individuals, seven Caucasians, two Asians and one multiracial person. Participants got two doses of the Pfizer-BioNTech BNT162b2 vaccine (n=8) or two doses of the Moderna mRNA-1273 vaccine (n=2). Post-COVID blood samples were collected from convalescent patients a median of about 92 days after diagnosis, with a range of roughly 35 to 170 days. Post-vaccine blood samples were collected a median of about 11 weeks after the second vaccine dose, ranging from roughly 14 to 241 days. The cultures were stimulated with overlapping spike peptide pools from SARS-CoV-2 and from the common cold coronaviruses HCoV-NL63, HCoV-OC43 and HCoV-229E. Control cultures used a CEFX viral epitope pool as positive control, an HIV-1 Nef peptide pool as negative control, or no peptide. In ten to eleven COVID-19 convalescent patients and a handful of infection-naive healthy vaccine recipients, researchers compared the spike-specific CD4+ TCR repertoire from before mRNA vaccination with the repertoire from after.

What the treatment or condition label conveys for this sample: approximately 9-day PBMC culture with coronavirus spike peptide pools or control peptides (ViraFEST assay). The study used the ViraFEST assay, which expanded antigen-specific T cells with peptide pools and then identified expanded clonotypes by TCR sequencing. The convalescent patients' positive SARS-CoV-2 PCR tests fell between March and December 2020, which was before the Alpha, Beta and Delta variants emerged in the United States. Each well held 2.2 million or so PBMCs cultured in IMDM containing around 5.1% human AB serum and approximately 9.6 IU/ml IL-2, with 10 ug/ml peptide pools added. Half of the culture medium was replaced with fresh IL-2-containing medium on days 3 and 7. CD4+ T cells were isolated after 10 days of culture through negative selection using the EasySep CD4+ T cell isolation kit. Ficoll-Paque Plus gradient centrifugation was used to isolate PBMCs from whole blood, and the isolated PBMCs were then either used fresh or cryopreserved at -140C. In general, triplicate wells were set up for every culture condition.

What the study reported, not specific to this receptor: In convalescent patients, nearly all vaccine-specific clones (304 of 307) were found to be mono-reactive for SARS-CoV-2 spike rather than cross-reactive with common cold coronaviruses. An increase in the median number of SARS-CoV-2-reactive clonotypes from approximately 23 after infection to 38 after vaccination was observed, but the change was not found to be significant. Among the post-vaccine SARS-CoV-2-reactive clones in convalescent patients, a median approximately 90% showed up only after vaccination, which suggests vaccine-specific priming. The study included relatively few convalescent patients and did not analyze early timepoints after natural infection.

Preparation of the library involved PCR. At the Johns Hopkins FTIC core, DNA from the cultured CD4+ T cells underwent TCR sequencing with the Oncomine TCR Beta short-read assay. The QIAamp micro DNA kit was used to extract genomic DNA from the cultured CD4+ T cells. Oncomine TCR Beta libraries from cultured CD4+ T cells were pooled using unique dual indexes and sequenced on an Illumina iSeq 100. Per the source publication's procedure: Non-productive sequences were filtered out, and CDR3s that did not start with C, did not end with F or W, or were shorter than 7 amino acids were discarded. Antigen-specific clonotypes were identified using the MANAFEST web application through comparison of peptide-stimulated wells with reference and other culture wells. To be called positive, a clone needed an FDR below 0.05, an odds ratio above 5, and a productive frequency above 0.1% in at least two of three replicate wells. Cross-reactive clonotypes were defined as significantly expanded in both SARS-CoV-2 spike wells and at least one common cold coronavirus spike condition. Using R version 3.6.1, CDR3 homology was evaluated through Levenshtein distances (stringdist) along with unrooted phylogenetic trees (ape). TCRdb reworked the public reads: Q25 trimming with fastp, MiXCR clone assembly, productive beta chains retained. Records with the same CDR3 protein are collapsed into one entry carrying the most frequent genes and DNA. These V and J calls derive from TCRdb rather than the authors' analysis. The sample contains around 20,000 distinct CDR3 sequences, roughly 31% of them found a single time. The leading ten clones occupy under 15% of the sample.

There are a few counts of this clonotype. Its specific antigen is unknown. Base qualities are missing; no much larger clone stands one base away. Taken from the germline V gene, the CDR1 and CDR2 loops are SNHLY and FYNNEI. The CDR3 holds 16 amino acids from the cysteine to the phenylalanine. Only the CDR3 part of the read is kept: 48 bases, read in frame from the first base. Ends trimmed: V by 6 bases, J by 1 base; bases unmatched to a gene: 6. The chain is assembled from TRBV2 and TRBJ2-2, and TRBD1 aligns with 9 junction nucleotides. This clonotype originated in a human donor with COVID-19. The sequenced sample was cultured CD4+ T cells from blood. The CDR3 corresponds to CASRAGQGGNTGELFF. The nucleotides are TGTGCCAGCAGAGCGGGACAGGGTGGGAACACCGGGGAGCTGTTTTTT.